These 9 T cell receptor beta chains share one sample of origin, sequenced in a study of T cell responses to AZD1222 COVID-19 vaccine. Libraries were prepared by immunoSEQ multiplex PCR; TCRdb keeps only in-frame clonotypes and omits some of them. The sample shows 150,000 or so clones, 80% to 95% of them seen only once. Sequenced material: peripheral blood, taken 28 days after the second AZD1222 dose. All receptors come from an adult who received the AZD1222 COVID-19 vaccine.

The chain recombines TRBV15 with TRBJ2-3; 14 positions agree with TRBD2. The V gene end was trimmed by 0 bases and the J gene end by 5 bases; junction bases not matched to a gene: 10. The germline V gene has CDR1 LNHNV and CDR2 YYDKDF (reference sequence). This CDR3 comprises 19 residues. This CDR3 is CATSRDSRTSGGSRDTQYF. In nucleotides, the CDR3 is TGTGCCACCAGCAGAGATTCTCGGACTAGCGGGGGGTCTAGAGATACGCAGTATTTT.

The rearrangement links TRBV27 to TRBJ1-2, with D unresolved. The V and J ends lost 3 bases and 8 bases respectively, with 16 bases between them. CDR1 is MNHEY, CDR2 SMNVEV, per germline (reference sequence). This CDR3 comprises 14 residues. CDR3 sequence: CASSFTGRESGYTF. The CDR3, as DNA: TGTGCCAGCAGTTTCACGGGTAGGGAATCCGGCTACACCTTC.

The V call is TRBV28, the J call TRBJ2-1; no definite D call. Germline CDR1 reads MDHEN; CDR2 reads SYDVKM. The CDR3 is 15 residues long. Trimming left V 5 bases short and J 3 bases short, with 14 bases between. The CDR3 sequence: CASSTIYSSYNEQFF. The CDR3 DNA reads TGTGCCAGCAGTACTATTTACTCAAGCTACAATGAGCAGTTCTTC.

The V and J genes are TRBV21-1 and TRBJ2-3. TRBV21-1 is a pseudogene locus. The CDR3 totals 19 residues. As DNA, the CDR3 is TGTGCCAGCAGCAAAGGGGGACAGATGAGGGAGGGGAGTACAGATACGCAGTATTTT. As protein: CASSKGGQMREGSTDTQYF.

The chain uses TRBV4-3 and TRBJ1-5, with TRBD1 matching over 10 bases. The CDR3 extends over 16 amino acids. The ends lost 1 base at V and 1 base at J; junction bases unmatched: 1. Germline values: CDR1 LGHNA, CDR2 YSLEER. The CDR3 DNA reads TGCGCCAGCAGCCAAGGGACAGGGGGGAGCAATCAGCCCCAGCATTTT. Protein sequence: CASSQGTGGSNQPQHF.

CDR3 nucleotides: TGTGCCAGCAGGTCCGGGACGGGAGGGACCGGGGAGCTGTTTTTT. This translates into CASRSGTGGTGELFF. The V gene is TRBV6-5, the J gene TRBJ2-2, with 8 nucleotides matching TRBD2. Germline V CDR1 and CDR2: MNHEY, SVGAGI. Trimming cost V 6 bases and J 5 bases; bases outside gene matches: 8. The CDR3 has 15 residues.

The chain recombines TRBV19 with TRBJ1-4; D perhaps matches TRBD1 (5 bases). V shed 9 bases and J shed 0 bases, with 14 bases lying between them. Germline V gene sequence: CDR1 LNHDA, CDR2 SQIVND (reference sequence). This CDR3 has 15 amino acids. The chain's CDR3 is CASRPGFATNEKLFF. The CDR3 DNA reads as TGTGCCAGCAGACCAGGGTTTGCAACTAATGAAAAACTGTTTTTT.

The V and J genes are TRBV24-1 and TRBJ2-1, with no clear D. Germline CDR1 KGHDR, CDR2 SFDVKD. V dropped 9 bases and J dropped 9 bases, with 17 bases sitting between them. The CDR3 covers 13 residues. DNA of the CDR3: TGTGCCACCCAACGGACCAAGCTGGGTGAGCAGTTCTTC. Translation gives CATQRTKLGEQFF.

J is TRBJ1-2 and V is TRBV6-5; D is ambiguous. The germline V and J ends were trimmed by 6 bases and 2 bases, with 10 bases remaining between them. Germline values: CDR1 MNHEY, CDR2 SVGAGI. The CDR3 extends over 13 amino acids. This chain's CDR3 is CASRLDGNYGYTF. CDR3 in DNA: TGTGCCAGCAGACTCGACGGCAACTATGGCTACACCTTC.